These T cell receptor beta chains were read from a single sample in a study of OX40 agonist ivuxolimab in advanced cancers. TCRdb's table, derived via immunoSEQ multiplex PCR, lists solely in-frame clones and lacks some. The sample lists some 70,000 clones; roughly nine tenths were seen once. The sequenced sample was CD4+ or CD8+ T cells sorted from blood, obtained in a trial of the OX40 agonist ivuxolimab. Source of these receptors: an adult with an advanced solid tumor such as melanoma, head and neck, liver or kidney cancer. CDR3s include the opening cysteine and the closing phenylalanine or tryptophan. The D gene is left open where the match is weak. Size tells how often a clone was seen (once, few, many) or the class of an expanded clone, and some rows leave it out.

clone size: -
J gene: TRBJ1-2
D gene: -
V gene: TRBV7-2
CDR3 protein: CASSARTDLYGYTF
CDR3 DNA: TGTGCCAGCAGCGCTCGGACAGATCTATATGGCTACACCTTC

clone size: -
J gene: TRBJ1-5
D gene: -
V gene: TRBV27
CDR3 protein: CASSGSSGLNQPQHF
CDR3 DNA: TGTGCCAGCAGTGGGTCCTCAGGGCTCAATCAGCCCCAGCATTTT

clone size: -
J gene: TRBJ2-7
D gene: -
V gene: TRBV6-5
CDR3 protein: CASSTLQETYEQYF
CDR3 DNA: TGTGCCAGCAGTACTTTACAGGAGACCTACGAGCAGTACTTC

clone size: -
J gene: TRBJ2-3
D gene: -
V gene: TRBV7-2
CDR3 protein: CASSRTLSTDTQYF
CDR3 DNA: TGTGCCAGCAGCCGGACCTTAAGCACAGATACGCAGTATTTT

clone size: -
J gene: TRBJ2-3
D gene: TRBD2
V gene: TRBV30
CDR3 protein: CAWRPGGADTQYF
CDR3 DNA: TGTGCCTGGAGGCCGGGGGGGGCCGATACGCAGTATTTT

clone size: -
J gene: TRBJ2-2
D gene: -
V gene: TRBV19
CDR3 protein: CASSITGSTGELFF
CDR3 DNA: TGTGCCAGTAGTATTACAGGAAGCACCGGGGAGCTGTTTTTT

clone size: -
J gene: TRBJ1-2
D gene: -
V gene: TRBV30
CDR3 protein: CAWSLPGGGYTF
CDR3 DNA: TGTGCCTGGAGTCTCCCAGGAGGCGGCTACACCTTC

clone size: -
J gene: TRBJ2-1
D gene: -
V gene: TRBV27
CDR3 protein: CASGGRTYNEQFF
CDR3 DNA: TGTGCCAGCGGGGGCCGGACGTACAATGAGCAGTTCTTC

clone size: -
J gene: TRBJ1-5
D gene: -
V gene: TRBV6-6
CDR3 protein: CASSYSDQPQHF
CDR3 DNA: TGTGCCAGCAGTTACTCGGATCAGCCCCAGCATTTT

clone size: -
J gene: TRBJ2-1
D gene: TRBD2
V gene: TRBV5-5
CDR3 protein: CASSLRFAGGEYNEQFF
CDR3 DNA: TGTGCCAGCAGCTTGAGGTTTGCGGGAGGGGAATACAATGAGCAGTTCTTC

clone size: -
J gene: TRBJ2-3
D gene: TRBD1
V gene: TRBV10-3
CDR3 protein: CAIRGQTSTDTQYF
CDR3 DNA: TGTGCCATCAGGGGACAGACTAGCACAGATACGCAGTATTTT

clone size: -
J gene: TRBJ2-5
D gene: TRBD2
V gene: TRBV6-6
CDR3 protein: CASRDSVRGETQYF
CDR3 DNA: TGTGCCAGCAGAGATTCGGTGCGGGGGGAGACCCAGTACTTC

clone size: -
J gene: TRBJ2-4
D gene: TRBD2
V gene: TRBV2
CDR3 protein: CASNGLAPNIQYF
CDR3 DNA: TGTGCCAGCAACGGACTAGCACCAAACATTCAGTACTTC

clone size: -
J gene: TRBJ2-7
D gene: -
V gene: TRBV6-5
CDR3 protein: CASSYSARADTYEQYF
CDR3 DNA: TGTGCCAGCAGTTACTCTGCCAGGGCCGATACCTACGAGCAGTACTTC

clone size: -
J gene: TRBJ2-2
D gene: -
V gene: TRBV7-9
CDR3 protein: CASNKGRVAGELFF
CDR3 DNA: TGTGCCAGCAACAAGGGCAGGGTGGCCGGGGAGCTGTTTTTT

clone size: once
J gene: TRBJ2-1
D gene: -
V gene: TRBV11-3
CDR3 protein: CASSLGHGSYNEQFF
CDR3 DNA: TGTGCCAGCAGCTTAGGTCACGGTTCCTACAATGAGCAGTTCTTC

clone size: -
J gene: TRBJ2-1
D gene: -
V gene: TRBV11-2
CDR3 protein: CASSLGGQINEQFF
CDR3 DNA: TGTGCCAGCAGCTTAGGGGGCCAGATCAATGAGCAGTTCTTC

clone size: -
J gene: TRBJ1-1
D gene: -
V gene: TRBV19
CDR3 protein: CASSIRRADTEAFF
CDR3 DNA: TGTGCCAGTAGTATTAGGAGGGCCGACACTGAAGCTTTCTTT

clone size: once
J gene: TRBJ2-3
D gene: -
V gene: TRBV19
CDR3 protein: CASTYRSDTDTQYF
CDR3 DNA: TGTGCCAGTACCTACAGGAGCGACACAGATACGCAGTATTTT

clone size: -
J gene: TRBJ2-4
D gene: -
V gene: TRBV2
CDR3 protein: CASSGEGKGNIQYF
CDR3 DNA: TGTGCCAGCAGTGGTGAGGGGAAGGGAAACATTCAGTACTTC

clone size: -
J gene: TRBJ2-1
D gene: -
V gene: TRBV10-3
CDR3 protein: CATRSSYNEQFF
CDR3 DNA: TGTGCCACCCGGAGCTCCTACAATGAGCAGTTCTTC

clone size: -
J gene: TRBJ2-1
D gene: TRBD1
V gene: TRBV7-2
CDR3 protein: CASSSWTGNEQFF
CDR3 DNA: TGTGCCAGCAGCTCCTGGACAGGCAATGAGCAGTTCTTC

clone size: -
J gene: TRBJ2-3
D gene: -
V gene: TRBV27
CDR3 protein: CASSDSLVNTQYF
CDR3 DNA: TGTGCCAGCAGTGACAGTCTCGTGAATACGCAGTATTTT

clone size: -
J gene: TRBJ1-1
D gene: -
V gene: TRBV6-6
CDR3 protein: CASSPTGGAEAFF
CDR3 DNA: TGTGCCAGCAGCCCGACAGGAGGGGCTGAAGCTTTCTTT

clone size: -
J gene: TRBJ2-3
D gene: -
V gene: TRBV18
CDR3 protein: CASSPPSENTQYF
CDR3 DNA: TGTGCCAGCTCACCACCTTCCGAGAATACGCAGTATTTT

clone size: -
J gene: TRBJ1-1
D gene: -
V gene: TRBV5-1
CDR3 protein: CASSRGTVNTEAFF
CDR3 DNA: TGCGCCAGCAGCAGGGGGACGGTGAACACTGAAGCTTTCTTT

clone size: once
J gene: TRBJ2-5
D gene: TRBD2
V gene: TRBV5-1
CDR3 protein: CASSSSGSQETQYF
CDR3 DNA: TGCGCCAGCAGCTCTAGCGGGAGTCAGGAGACCCAGTACTTC

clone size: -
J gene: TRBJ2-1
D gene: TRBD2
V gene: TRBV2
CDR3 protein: CASSVSRGLAGVSSYEQFF
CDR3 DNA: TGTGCCAGCAGTGTGAGTAGGGGACTAGCGGGAGTATCGTCCTATGAGCAGTTCTTC

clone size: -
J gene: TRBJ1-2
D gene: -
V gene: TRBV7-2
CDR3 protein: CASSLQAYGYTF
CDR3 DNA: TGTGCCAGCAGCTTACAGGCCTATGGCTACACCTTC

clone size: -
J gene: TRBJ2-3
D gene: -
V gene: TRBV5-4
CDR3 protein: CASSLSGGGDTQYF
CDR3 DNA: TGTGCCAGCAGCTTGAGTGGAGGGGGAGATACGCAGTATTTT

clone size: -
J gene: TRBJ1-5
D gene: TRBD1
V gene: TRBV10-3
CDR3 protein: CAIKGSDRGNQPQHF
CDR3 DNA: TGTGCCATCAAAGGGAGTGACAGGGGCAATCAGCCCCAGCATTTT

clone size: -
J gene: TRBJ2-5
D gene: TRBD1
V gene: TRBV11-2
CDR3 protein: CASSLDPTGGETQYF
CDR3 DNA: TGTGCCAGCAGCTTAGATCCGACAGGGGGAGAGACCCAGTACTTC